This T cell receptor (beta chain) was obtained from a study of T cell repertoires in cytomegalovirus infection. About the research overall: A matching HLA type, together with CMV infection, was signaled by public TCR beta signatures.

Trimming cost V 1 base and J 8 bases, with 11 bases left between them. CDR3 length: 13 amino acids. The germline V gene has CDR1 SEHNR and CDR2 FQNEAQ (reference sequence). Overall study results and limits: CMV-specific TCR beta clonotypes restricted by HLA-C were the ones dominating the ex vivo response.

TCRdb ran MiXCR on the reads and lists one entry per CDR3 protein. The data contain about 740,000 distinct CDR3 sequences, about 40% of them singletons. With regard to this clonotype: The antigen remains undetermined.

The receptor comes from a human donor in good health (CMV status not recorded). Some clones in this sample may be carry-over from other donors' samples. The sequencing input was PBMCs. The V call is TRBV7-9, the J call TRBJ1-1, with D perhaps matching TRBD1 (5 bases). CDR3 amino acids: CASSLGSGGEAFF. The DNA of the CDR3 is TGTGCCAGCAGCTTAGGTTCCGGGGGAGAAGCTTTCTTT.